These T cell receptor beta chains were read from a single sample in a study of shared clonotypes between healthy human individuals. Clones were sequenced by immunoSEQ multiplex PCR, and TCRdb holds only the in-frame ones, with some missing. Seen here are some 2.3 million clones, approximately 93% observed once, and the top ten hold 0.3% to 0.4%. Sequencing was performed on naive CD4+ T cells from PBMCs. The receptor source for this set is a man in his late teens or twenties in good health. Some clones in this sample may be carry-over from other donors' samples. Each CDR3 is given with its conserved first and last residue. The order of the fields is clone size, V gene, D gene, J gene, CDR3 protein, CDR3 DNA. The D gene is left open where the match is weak. A clone size is listed for some rows: how often the clone was seen (once, few, many), or a class if it is expanded.

once	TRBV15	.	TRBJ2-3	CATSREPGGTDTQYF	TGTGCCACCAGCAGAGAACCCGGGGGCACAGATACGCAGTATTTT
.	TRBV28	.	TRBJ2-6	CASSLLGGANVLTF	TGTGCCAGCAGTTTATTGGGCGGGGCCAACGTCCTGACTTTC
.	TRBV30	.	TRBJ1-6	CAWSVRVPVDYNSPLHF	TGTGCCTGGAGTGTACGAGTTCCGGTTGACTATAATTCACCCCTCCACTTT
.	TRBV5-4	TRBD1	TRBJ2-1	CASSVMYRDSSYNEQFF	TGTGCCAGCAGCGTAATGTACCGGGACAGCTCCTACAATGAGCAGTTCTTC
.	TRBV28	TRBD1	TRBJ2-2	CASSPGTGSGGELFF	TGTGCCAGCAGTCCCGGGACAGGGTCGGGCGGGGAGCTGTTTTTT
few	TRBV18	.	TRBJ1-1	CASSTRVWDTEAFF	TGTGCCAGCTCAACCCGTGTCTGGGACACTGAAGCTTTCTTT
.	TRBV7-9	.	TRBJ1-4	CASSSGYLNEKLFF	TGTGCCAGCAGCTCTGGGTACCTTAATGAAAAACTGTTTTTT
.	TRBV29-1	.	TRBJ1-3	CSVRPHSGNTIYF	TGCAGCGTTCGCCCGCACTCTGGAAACACCATATATTTT
.	TRBV7-9	TRBD2	TRBJ2-3	CASSLGTSGSTDTQYF	TGTGCCAGCAGCCTGGGGACTAGCGGGAGTACAGATACGCAGTATTTT
.	TRBV6-1	.	TRBJ2-7	CASSERQGRGEQYF	TGTGCCAGCAGTGAACGGCAGGGACGGGGCGAGCAGTACTTC
.	TRBV5-4	.	TRBJ2-7	CASSLELGRSLYEQYF	TGTGCCAGCAGCTTGGAACTGGGCCGTTCGCTCTACGAGCAGTACTTC
.	TRBV7-2	TRBD2	TRBJ2-1	CASSPRGPLADNEQFF	TGTGCCAGCAGCCCTAGGGGTCCTCTAGCGGACAATGAGCAGTTCTTC
once	TRBV7-2	TRBD1	TRBJ1-3	CASSLGGQVSGNTIYF	TGTGCCAGCAGCTTAGGGGGACAGGTCTCTGGAAACACCATATATTTT
.	TRBV14	TRBD1	TRBJ2-5	CASSQLGTGLTETQYF	TGTGCCAGCAGCCAGCTCGGGACAGGGTTGACGGAGACCCAGTACTTC
once	TRBV27	.	TRBJ1-3	CASSKTAGNTIYF	TGTGCCAGCAGTAAGACAGCAGGAAACACCATATATTTT
.	TRBV7-3	.	TRBJ1-2	CASSLGHQNYGYTF	TGTGCCAGCAGCTTGGGACACCAGAACTATGGCTACACCTTC
.	TRBV15	.	TRBJ2-2	CATSSPYRGTGELFF	TGTGCCACCAGCAGTCCGTATCGGGGGACCGGGGAGCTGTTTTTT
.	TRBV10-3	.	TRBJ2-1	CAISESRGGEQFF	TGTGCCATCAGTGAGTCGAGGGGGGGTGAGCAGTTCTTC
.	TRBV7-2	.	TRBJ2-5	CASSLDRWGETQYF	TGTGCCAGCAGCTTAGATCGGTGGGGGGAGACCCAGTACTTC
.	TRBV27	TRBD2	TRBJ2-7	CASHGASGRPLRYEQYF	TGTGCCAGCCACGGGGCTAGCGGGAGGCCCCTCCGCTACGAGCAGTACTTC
.	TRBV10-3	.	TRBJ2-3	CAISDEASLGLGTQYF	TGTGCCATCAGTGATGAGGCTAGCCTTGGGTTAGGTACGCAGTATTTT
.	TRBV21-1	.	TRBJ2-7	CASSKDLFRDGGSYEQYF	TGTGCCAGCAGCAAAGACCTATTCCGGGACGGGGGCTCCTACGAGCAGTACTTC
.	TRBV5-1	TRBD2	TRBJ2-2	CASSLEGGYTGELFF	TGCGCCAGCAGCTTGGAGGGAGGGTACACCGGGGAGCTGTTTTTT
.	TRBV5-1	TRBD2	TRBJ2-7	CASSLDSSGSYEQYF	TGCGCCAGCAGCTTGGATTCTAGCGGGAGCTACGAGCAGTACTTC
few	TRBV30	TRBD1	TRBJ1-1	CAWTKGAGAFF	TGTGCCTGGACCAAGGGGGCTGGAGCTTTCTTT
.	TRBV5-4	.	TRBJ1-2	CASSLDRLGGYTF	TGTGCCAGCAGCCTCGACAGATTGGGAGGCTACACCTTC